This note documents a single T cell receptor beta chain sequence. Antigen specificity is unknown. The data belong to a study of cytomegalovirus exposure and HLA in healthy donors. Study conclusions and caveats: The finding came from a later analysis; first-cohort TCR clusters tended to co-occur in the roughly 110 validation repertoires. The authors enumerated roughly 160 TCR beta chains as linked to cytomegalovirus.

The table came from immunoSEQ multiplex PCR; TCRdb's copy has only in-frame clones and leaves some out. The table lists 220,000 or so clones, 85% to 95% of them singletons. Trimming took 2 bases from V and 0 from J, leaving 9 bases between them. The CDR3 extends over 15 amino acids. Germline values: CDR1 SGHVS, CDR2 FNYEAQ. This clonotype originated in a woman aged 18-29 years in good health and CMV-seronegative. Sequencing was performed on PBMCs. The chain carries TRBV7-6 and TRBJ2-3; perhaps TRBD2 as D (5 bases). In DNA form, the CDR3 reads TGTGCCAGCAGCTTAAGCGGATATAGCACAGATACGCAGTATTTT. It is translated as CASSLSGYSTDTQYF.